A single T cell receptor (beta chain) is shown here with its context. Its recognized antigen is unknown. No quality values exist for individual bases; no much larger clone is one base distant. The CDR3 measures 13 amino acids from cysteine to phenylalanine. Of all the DNA, just the CDR3 is kept, 39 bases in frame from base 1. Via the germline V gene (reference sequence), CDR1 is MNHNY and CDR2 SVGAGI. V gives up 4 bases and J gives up 0 bases, and the segment between their germline ends measures 4 bases. This sample was taken from a study of long-term antiretroviral therapy in people with HIV (dated by TCRdb to about 2022). Regarding the complete study: The earliest samples were collected approximately a decade before the 2015 WHO recommendation for immediate ART, a period when ART was typically delayed until CD4 counts fell. This retrospective serial study examined whether starting ART and sustained HIV suppression were associated with changes in the composition and diversity of the TRB repertoire in peripheral blood. From some 28 adults with confirmed HIV infection, the cohort provided 150 to 200 cryopreserved PBMC samples, gathered serially across a mean of approximately six years (range 1-12). Of the roughly 30 participants with HIV, about a dozen were female. No cross-contamination during QIAcube processing turned up in test extractions that ran a monoclonal T-cell line alongside 30 or so polyclonal samples.

Inclusion was restricted to participants for whom at least one PBMC sample before ART initiation and at least two post-ART samples were available. Every participant with HIV received treatment in the United States of America. Cryopreserved samples of 1-10 million PBMC were thawed and washed before DNA extraction. At the time of the earliest PBMC sample for each participant with HIV, ages ranged from roughly 20 to 60 years. Per participant, PBMC samples came from 1-4 timepoints prior to ART initiation and 2-8 timepoints following ART initiation, for a median of 7 samples. For every participant, serial HIV viral load, CD4+ T-cell count, ART history and demographic data were obtained. Genomic DNA was extracted from unsorted PBMC with a Qiagen kit on a QIAcube, with processing performed in batches of 12 samples. The immunoSEQ hsTCRB v3.0 assay was used at survey level resolution to sequence the TRB variable region. TRB sequencing targeted a depth of about 40,000-55,000 T-cell genomes per sample. Pooled TRB libraries were sequenced on an Illumina MiSeq with a v3 150-cycle kit. Per the source publication's procedure: Analysis of repertoires was carried out in R inside a reproducible Nextflow workflow spanning QC, data transformation and analysis. LymphoSeq2, an R package for exploring AIRR-Seq data, was used to implement the custom analyses. Several samples that produced fewer than 5000 total TRB sequences were removed, so some 180 HIV repertoires were analyzed. Of the roughly 180 retained HIV repertoires, approximately 60 were collected before and under 150 after ART initiation. Repertoires were downsampled to 5000 TRB nucleotide sequences, and summary statistics were averaged over 100 downsampling iterations. TRB sequences were retained for analysis only if CDR3 regions of at least seven amino acids were present. Diversity was measured with a Shannon entropy-derived clonality score and the Gini coefficient. In repertoire networks, the top 5000 CDR3 amino acid sequences were linked whenever an edit distance of one separated two sequences. Antigen specificity groups and MHC restriction were predicted for TRB CDR3 amino acid sequences with GLIPH2. Known CMV, EBV, HIV or tissue antigen associations were flagged by matching CDR3 amino acid sequences against VDJdb and McPAS-TCR. Pre-ART, post-ART and control groups were compared with Wilcoxon signed-rank tests and Holm-Bonferroni correction. TCRdb carries this immuneACCESS record with in-frame sequences only. Its versions omit some clonotypes, under half of them owing to an unresolved V gene in the studies checked, with the rest unexplained. The V and J calls and clone size are taken from that table; D and trimming were inferred from the DNA. The sample data list more than 25,000 clones, and 93% of these were observed just once. Approximately 6.8% of the sample is held by the ten biggest clonotypes.

Study-wide conclusions, independent of this receptor: Owing to limited PBMC availability, only the TCR beta chain was sequenced, without alpha chain pairing. Samples dated from the mid-2000s to the late 2010s, and the ART regimens used may be less effective than current ones. Expanded TRB clones identified before ART initiation dominated the repertoire at all time points, although this dominance fluctuated and declined in many PLHIV after ART. Compared with controls, HIV repertoires had narrower CDR3 length ranges, and the network structure pointed to an antigen-experienced repertoire that shifted only slightly toward naive after ART. No data were available on ART adherence, viral resistance or therapy changes, limiting inferences about post-ART repertoire changes. Because pre-ART samples had limited cell numbers, unsorted PBMC were profiled rather than sorted CD4+ and CD8+ T cells. Starting ART was linked to a significant rise in TRB diversity, yet even with long-term ART the diversity remained significantly lower than in transplant donor controls.

In this chain, TRBV6-6 is recombined with TRBJ1-3; no D gene is confidently identified. The receptor comes from a woman aged 40 to 50 with HIV. Specimen: unsorted PBMCs, collected about 6.7 years after starting antiretroviral therapy. The sequence in DNA is TGTGCCAGCAGTTGGAGCTCTGGAAACACCATATATTTT. Its coded protein is CASSWSSGNTIYF.